What follows are 20 T cell receptor beta chains derived from one specimen sequenced in a study of blood T cell repertoires in COVID-19. Clones were sequenced by immunoSEQ multiplex PCR, and TCRdb holds only the in-frame ones, with some missing. The sample lists roughly 120,000 clones; around three quarters were seen once. The sample comprised peripheral blood. The receptors derive from a man between 65 and 85 years old with acute or convalescent COVID-19.

The chain recombines TRBV18 with TRBJ2-5; D unresolved. Germline CDR1 is KGHSH and CDR2 is LQKENI. The CDR3 has 13 amino acids. The V end was cut by 0 bases, the J end by 2 bases, with 4 bases between. Here the CDR3 DNA reads TGTGCCAGCTCACCACCCACACAAGAGACCCAGTACTTC. It specifies CASSPPTQETQYF.

A single count supports this clone. V usage is TRBV2 and J usage is TRBJ1-1, with unresolved D. There are 14 residues in the CDR3. Trimming pared 6 bases from V and 1 base from J, leaving 12 bases between. Germline V lookup: CDR1 SNHLY, CDR2 FYNNEI. The CDR3 sequence is CASSTLGANTEAFF. The CDR3 coding sequence is TGTGCCAGCAGCACCCTGGGAGCGAACACTGAAGCTTTCTTT.

The V call is TRBV5-4, the J call TRBJ2-7; no firm D call. The CDR3 has 19 amino acids. Trimming removed 2 bases at V and 4 bases at J, with 28 bases between. CDR1 is SGHNT, CDR2 YYREEE, per germline (reference sequence). Here the CDR3 DNA reads TGTGCCAGCAGCTTTTCCCCCTCCGAACTACTTGACTTTCCTTACGAGCAGTACTTC. Amino acids: CASSFSPSELLDFPYEQYF.

This clone was seen more than once but under ten times. The gene calls are TRBV7-3 and TRBJ1-5; the match to TRBD1 covers 7 bases. Germline V gene sequence: CDR1 SGHTA, CDR2 FQGTGA. The CDR3 has 21 amino acids. V shed 2 bases and J 0 bases; nucleotides not matched to a gene: 19. The CDR3 nucleotides are TGTGCCAGCAGCTTATTAAGGGGCATTGGCCTCGGGACAGATAGCAATCAGCCCCAGCATTTT. Protein sequence: CASSLLRGIGLGTDSNQPQHF.

The gene calls are TRBV10-3 and TRBJ1-1; TRBD1 matches 8 bases. J was trimmed by 1 base and V by 4 bases; bases with no gene match: 5. Germline V gene lookup returns CDR1 ENHRY and CDR2 SYGVKD. The CDR3 has 15 amino acids. As DNA, the CDR3 is TGTGCCATCAGTGTACAGGGGGTTGCGAACACTGAAGCTTTCTTT. This gives the protein CAISVQGVANTEAFF.

The rearrangement uses TRBV7-2 and TRBJ2-7, with 7 bases lining up with TRBD2. The germline gives CDR1 SGHTA, CDR2 FQGNSA. The CDR3 is 16 amino acids. V was pared by 5 bases and J by 9 bases, with 19 bases of the junction left unmatched. The CDR3 DNA reads as TGTGCCAGCAGCCCCGCCCTGTGGGGGGGGGAAGTAGCGCAGTACTTC. Translated, it gives CASSPALWGGEVAQYF.

This chain links TRBV29-1 with TRBJ2-5, with 7 bases that match TRBD2. This CDR3 has 11 residues. J gave up 5 bases and V 6 bases, and 3 bases lay outside the gene matches. Germline V gives CDR1 SQVTM, CDR2 ANQGSEA. The CDR3 coding sequence is TGCAGCGTGGACGGGAGGGAGACCCAGTACTTC. This translates into CSVDGRETQYF.

The gene calls are TRBV5-1 and TRBJ1-3; D is unclear. In germline, CDR1 is SGHRS, CDR2 YFSETQ. The CDR3 is 14 residues long. Deletions cut 5 bases from V and 0 bases from J, with 9 bases between. The CDR3, as DNA: TGCGCCAGCAGTGAGGCGAGCTCTGGAAACACCATATATTTT. Its protein is CASSEASSGNTIYF.

The gene calls are TRBV19 and TRBJ1-2, with D perhaps TRBD1 (6 bases). CDR3 length: 16 amino acids. V dropped 8 bases and J dropped 4 bases, with 23 bases sitting between them. Germline CDR1 and CDR2: LNHDA and SQIVND (reference sequence). CDR3 protein: CASLAPLSRGGYGYTF. In DNA form, the CDR3 reads TGTGCCAGTCTCGCCCCCCTTAGCAGAGGGGGCTATGGCTACACCTTC.

J is TRBJ2-6 and V is TRBV12-5; the match to TRBD1 covers 7 bases. J lost 4 bases, V lost 1 base, and 4 bases had no gene match. Germline V gene sequence: CDR1 LGHNT, CDR2 FRNRAP. The CDR3 extends over 16 amino acids. The CDR3: CASGLGDSTGANVLTF. CDR3 bases: TGTGCTAGTGGTTTGGGGGACAGTACGGGGGCCAACGTCCTGACTTTC.

V is TRBV6-6 and J is TRBJ1-2; 7 nucleotides align to TRBD1. The J segment lost 7 bases and the V segment lost 9 bases, leaving 14 bases of the junction unmatched. This CDR3 has 14 residues. Germline CDR1 reads MNHNY; CDR2 reads SVGAGI (reference sequence). Here the CDR3 reads CASIVRDSGSGYTF. The CDR3 region has the DNA TGTGCCAGTATCGTCCGGGACAGTGGTTCTGGCTACACCTTC.

The J gene is TRBJ2-1, the V gene TRBV6-4; 12 bases are shared with TRBD2. The CDR3 loop spans 15 amino acids. The ends lost 6 bases at V and 4 bases at J; junction bases unmatched: 4. Germline-derived CDR1 and CDR2 are MRHNA and SNTAGT. CDR3 bases: TGTGCCAGCAGGAAGACTAGCGGGGGTTACAATGAGCAGTTCTTC. It encodes CASRKTSGGYNEQFF.

This rearrangement joins TRBV9 to TRBJ2-1; 10 bases are a match to TRBD2. With V trimmed by 4 bases and J by 0 bases, 1 base remained unmatched. CDR3 length equals 15 residues. The germline V gene has CDR1 SGDLS and CDR2 YYNGEE. CDR3 sequence: CASSTSGTSYNEQFF. The CDR3 coding sequence is TGTGCCAGCAGCACTAGCGGGACCTCCTACAATGAGCAGTTCTTC.

The V gene is TRBV11-1, the J gene TRBJ1-1; D may be TRBD1 (6 bases). Trimming cost V 5 bases and J 1 base, with 11 bases left between them. The CDR3 has 14 amino acids. Germline CDR1 and CDR2: SGHAT and FQDESV (reference sequence). DNA of the CDR3: TGTGCCAGCAGCCCAGGGGCTCCGAACACTGAAGCTTTCTTT. Translated: CASSPGAPNTEAFF.

The chain links TRBV27 to TRBJ2-3, with D perhaps matching TRBD2 (6 bases). Trimming took 10 bases from V and 3 from J, leaving 20 bases between them. CDR3 length: 15 amino acids. The germline V gene has CDR1 MNHEY and CDR2 SMNVEV (reference sequence). CDR3 region: CATVGSGSRTDTQYF. The CDR3 DNA sequence: TGTGCCACCGTCGGGAGCGGGTCTAGAACAGATACGCAGTATTTT.

The chain uses TRBV7-3 and TRBJ2-1, with a weak D call TRBD2 (5 bases). This CDR3 has 15 amino acids. CDR1 and CDR2 from the germline V gene are SGHTA and FQGTGA. Trimming pared 6 bases from V and 7 bases from J, leaving 19 bases between. The CDR3 coding sequence is TGTGCCAGCAGGCGCTCGACGGGCAGGAGGAATGAGCAGTTCTTC. Protein product: CASRRSTGRRNEQFF.

The J gene is TRBJ1-5, the V gene TRBV2, with 9 positions matching TRBD1. From germline, CDR1 is SNHLY and CDR2 FYNNEI. J lost 5 bases, V lost 4 bases, and 3 bases had no gene match. This CDR3 is built from 14 residues. CDR3 region: CASSGGQGHQPQHF. DNA for the CDR3: TGTGCCAGCAGTGGGGGACAGGGCCATCAGCCCCAGCATTTT. Using reference TRBV2 and TRBJ1-5 for the parts outside the CDR3, the full variable domain is EPEVTQTPSHQVTQMGQEVILRCVPISNHLYFYWYRQILGQKVEFLVSFYNNEISEKSEIFDDQFSVERPDGSNFTLKIRSTKLEDSAMYFCASSGGQGHQPQHFGDGTRLSIL.

The chain links TRBV7-3 to TRBJ1-1, with D uncertain. V gave up 2 bases and J gave up 2 bases, with 6 bases separating them. The CDR3 loop spans 13 amino acids. CDR1 is SGHTA and CDR2 is FQGTGA in the germline V gene. The CDR3 bases are TGTGCCAGCAGCTTACTAGTAAACACTGAAGCTTTCTTT. Residues: CASSLLVNTEAFF.

This clone appeared a single time. The V and J genes are TRBV5-1 and TRBJ2-3; 10 bases are a match to TRBD1. Germline CDR1 is SGHRS and CDR2 is YFSETQ. The CDR3 runs to 16 residues. V was clipped by 2 bases and J by 4 bases; unmatched bases: 7. The CDR3 is CASSLLGDRGADTQYF. The CDR3, as DNA: TGCGCCAGCAGCTTACTGGGGGACAGGGGCGCAGATACGCAGTATTTT. The complete variable domain, with remaining parts taken from reference TRBV5-1 and TRBJ2-3, reads KAGVTQTPRYLIKTRGQQVTLSCSPISGHRSVSWYQQTPGQGLQFLFEYFSETQRNKGNFPGRFSGRQFSNSRSEMNVSTLELGDSALYLCASSLLGDRGADTQYFGPGTRLTVL.

The rearrangement uses TRBV18 and TRBJ1-4; 7 nucleotides match TRBD1. Germline lookup yields CDR1 KGHSH and CDR2 LQKENI. This CDR3 region has 14 residues. With V trimmed by 2 bases and J by 12 bases, 9 bases remained unmatched. CDR3 in DNA: TGTGCCAGCTCACCAGAACAGGGGCGTATAGAACTGTTTTTT. Translated: CASSPEQGRIELFF.